A single sample is the source of the 21 T cell receptor beta chains below, sequenced in a study of monozygotic twins with inflammatory bowel disease. One entry per CDR3 protein, without DNA, is what TCRdb gives after re-calling the 5' RACE reads. The sample totals 200,000 to 250,000 distinct CDR3 sequences. Sequenced material: blood. The receptor source for this set is a human donor with ulcerative colitis or Crohn's disease, or a healthy co-twin of an affected twin (not recorded which).

The rearrangement links TRBV20-1 to TRBJ2-7. Germline-derived CDR1 and CDR2 are DFQATT and SNEGSKA (reference sequence). The CDR3 totals 13 residues. CDR3 sequence reads: CSARDREQYEQYF.

The rearrangement uses TRBV7-2 and TRBJ1-1. The CDR3 sequence is 11 residues long. CDR1 SGHTA and CDR2 FQGNSA come from the germline V gene. CDR3 residues: CASFGYTEAFF.

This chain connects TRBV19 to TRBJ1-4. There are 13 residues in the CDR3. CDR1 and CDR2 (germline): LNHDA, SQIVND (reference sequence). CDR3: CASSYSPNEKLFF.

The chain recombines TRBV7-2 with TRBJ2-7. Germline CDR1 is SGHTA and CDR2 is FQGNSA. The CDR3 is 14 amino acids. The chain's CDR3 is CASSPRLTAYEQYF.

This chain connects TRBV5-1 to TRBJ1-1; as DNA is missing, the TRBD1 call by TCRdb cannot be tested. Germline assignment: CDR1 SGHRS and CDR2 YFSETQ. CDR3 size: 13 residues. CDR3 protein: CASSLGVQGEAFF.

The chain employs TRBV7-6 and TRBJ2-7; TCRdb designates TRBD1, a call that cannot be tested without DNA. Germline V gives CDR1 SGHVS, CDR2 FNYEAQ. This CDR3 is 15 amino acids long. The CDR3: CASSLGDRGSYEQYF.

V gene TRBV24-1 combines with J gene TRBJ1-2; TCRdb reports TRBD1, a call that lacks DNA to check it against. The CDR3 is 15 residues long. Germline V lookup: CDR1 KGHDR, CDR2 SFDVKD. CDR3 loop: CATSETGTGNYGYTF.

The rearrangement joins TRBV5-6 to TRBJ2-5; TCRdb gives TRBD1 as the D gene, but with no DNA this cannot be confirmed. CDR1 and CDR2 (germline): SGHDT, YYEEEE. The CDR3 has 14 amino acids. CDR3 sequence reads: CASSLTGAKETQYF. The full variable domain, completed using reference TRBV5-6 and TRBJ2-5, is DAGVTQSPTHLIKTRGQQVTLRCSPKSGHDTVSWYQQALGQGPQFIFQYYEEEERQRGNFPDRFSGHQFPNYSSELNVNALLLGDSALYLCASSLTGAKETQYFGPGTRLLVL.

The rearrangement joins TRBV5-5 to TRBJ2-7. Germline V lookup: CDR1 SGHKS, CDR2 YYEKEE (reference sequence). CDR3 length equals 12 residues. The CDR3 sequence is CASSRRTHEQYF.

The chain combines TRBV4-1 with TRBJ1-1; no DNA is available, so the TRBD1 call from TCRdb remains unchecked. The CDR3 totals 16 residues. In germline, CDR1 is MGHRA, CDR2 YSYEKL. CDR3 sequence reads: CASSQGRPGKDTEAFF.

The chain employs TRBV5-1 and TRBJ2-7; TCRdb proposes TRBD1, but this gene call is untestable without DNA. This CDR3 comprises 12 residues. Per germline, CDR1 SGHRS and CDR2 YFSETQ. Here the CDR3 reads CASSLNREEQYF.

The chain links TRBV20-1 to TRBJ1-4. This CDR3 has 16 residues. Germline CDR1 DFQATT, CDR2 SNEGSKA (reference sequence). This CDR3 reads CSARGITAPTNEKLFF.

The CDR3 reads CASSSNPLTGENTEAFF. The gene calls are TRBV5-1 and TRBJ1-1; TCRdb selects TRBD1, and the lack of DNA leaves this call unchecked. The CDR3 totals 17 residues. Per the germline V gene, CDR1 is SGHRS and CDR2 is YFSETQ.

J is TRBJ2-3 and V is TRBV19. Per germline, CDR1 LNHDA and CDR2 SQIVND (reference sequence). The length of the CDR3 is 13 residues. The CDR3 protein is CASRTGRTDTQYF.

This rearrangement joins TRBV7-2 to TRBJ2-2. CDR3 length: 14 amino acids. Germline CDR1 and CDR2: SGHTA and FQGNSA. This chain's CDR3 is CASSLAGYTGELFF.

The genes are TRBV20-1 and TRBJ1-2; TCRdb gives TRBD1 as the D gene, but with no DNA this cannot be confirmed. CDR3 length equals 14 residues. Germline assignment: CDR1 DFQATT and CDR2 SNEGSKA (reference sequence). CDR3 loop: CSASRRQGADGYTF.

The chain is built from TRBV5-6 and TRBJ2-4; lacking DNA, the TRBD1 call made by TCRdb goes unchecked. The CDR3 totals 17 residues. CDR1 is SGHDT and CDR2 is YYEEEE in the germline V gene. The CDR3 sequence: CASSWGPQGSTKNIQYF.

V and J are TRBV7-2 and TRBJ1-1. CDR1 and CDR2 (germline): SGHTA, FQGNSA. This CDR3 contains 15 residues. The CDR3 loop is CASSLGNGKNTEAFF.

CDR3 in amino acids: CASPRLAGGLGGTGELFF. This chain connects TRBV7-3 to TRBJ2-2; TCRdb's D call of TRBD2 is untestable without DNA. This CDR3 region has 18 residues. The germline V gene has CDR1 SGHTA and CDR2 FQGTGA.

The CDR3 loop is CASSSRTSYEQFF. The chain employs TRBV7-2 and TRBJ2-1; with no DNA, the TCRdb D assignment of TRBD2 cannot be verified. This CDR3 spans 13 amino acids. The germline V gene encodes CDR1 SGHTA and CDR2 FQGNSA.

The chain is built from TRBV9 and TRBJ1-2; TCRdb's D call of TRBD1 is untestable without DNA. Germline CDR1 is SGDLS and CDR2 is YYNGEE. The CDR3 contains 17 residues. CDR3 sequence reads: CASSDEPGQGSNYGYTF.